These T cell receptor beta chains were read from a single sample in a study of blood T cell repertoires in COVID-19. Measured with immunoSEQ multiplex PCR; TCRdb has only the in-frame clones, and not every one. The sample gives about 220,000 clones, 70% to 90% of which show up once; about 2.5% is in the top ten. Sequencing was performed on peripheral blood. The receptor set was obtained from a woman aged 70 to 79 with COVID-19, enrolled during active disease. Both conserved end residues are part of each CDR3. The D gene is left open where the match is weak. Size is omitted from some rows. Given values are once, few, many or a class for expanded clones.

V gene	D gene	clone size	J gene	CDR3 DNA	CDR3 protein
TRBV11-3	NA	NA	TRBJ1-1	TGTGCCAGCAGCCGAGGATTTCGGGGAAACACTGAAGCTTTCTTT	CASSRGFRGNTEAFF
TRBV7-9	NA	once	TRBJ2-1	TGTGCCAGCAGCTTTTTTCAGGTTGAGCAGTTCTTC	CASSFFQVEQFF
TRBV2	TRBD1	NA	TRBJ2-1	TGTGCCAGCAGCGGTACAGGGGACGAGCAGTTCTTC	CASSGTGDEQFF
TRBV9	NA	few	TRBJ1-3	TGTGCCAGCAGCGTAGATCGTGTACAGGGAAACACCATATATTTT	CASSVDRVQGNTIYF
TRBV7-8	NA	NA	TRBJ2-7	TGTGCCAGCAGCAACAAGTCACGGGGGAGGGGGGAGCAGTACTTC	CASSNKSRGRGEQYF
TRBV9	NA	NA	TRBJ1-3	TGTGCCAGCAGCGTCCGGGGAAACTCTGGAAACACCATATATTTT	CASSVRGNSGNTIYF
TRBV19	TRBD1	NA	TRBJ2-1	TGTGCCAGTAGTAGCCCGGGACAGACGAATGAGCAGTTCTTC	CASSSPGQTNEQFF
TRBV5-4	NA	NA	TRBJ2-2	TGTGCCAGCAGCTGGAGGACGGAAGGCTCGGGGGAGCTGTTTTTT	CASSWRTEGSGELFF
TRBV3-1/TRBV3-2	NA	NA	TRBJ2-1	TGTGCCAGCAGCCTAGATGTTAGGGAGTACAATGAGCAGTTCTTC	CASSLDVREYNEQFF
TRBV3-1/TRBV3-2	NA	NA	TRBJ2-4	TGTGCCAGCAGCCAAGACGAGGCGTCCCGGGGGGCCAAAAACATTCAGTACTTC	CASSQDEASRGAKNIQYF
TRBV11-2	NA	NA	TRBJ1-4	TGTGCCACCCAGCGGGTTAATGAAAAACTGTTTTTT	CATQRVNEKLFF
TRBV11-2	TRBD2	NA	TRBJ2-3	TGTGCCAGCAGCAGCTTATACACTAGCGGGAATCCAGATACGCAGTATTTT	CASSSLYTSGNPDTQYF
TRBV4-3	NA	NA	TRBJ1-5	TGCGCCAGCAGCCAAGGTGCGAATCAGCCCCAGCATTTT	CASSQGANQPQHF
TRBV7-9	NA	NA	TRBJ2-2	TGTGCCAGCAGCTCAACAGGGATGTCCGGGGAGCTGTTTTTT	CASSSTGMSGELFF
TRBV12-3/TRBV12-4	NA	NA	TRBJ1-1	TGTGCCAGCAGTTTTAGGAGGGCCCCTGAAGCTTTCTTT	CASSFRRAPEAFF
TRBV7-3	TRBD1	NA	TRBJ2-2	TGTGCCAGCAGCTTCCGGACAGGGCGGCTGTTTTTT	CASSFRTGRLFF
TRBV14	TRBD1	NA	TRBJ2-7	TGTGCCAGCAGCCTCTTAGGGGGCCACTACGAGCAGTACTTC	CASSLLGGHYEQYF
TRBV5-6	TRBD1	NA	TRBJ1-2	TGTGCCAGCAGCGGGACAGGGTATGGCTATGGCTACACCTTC	CASSGTGYGYGYTF
TRBV7-9	NA	NA	TRBJ1-4	TGTGCCAGCAGCCCCGCCGAGGTTCTAGATGAAAAACTGTTTTTT	CASSPAEVLDEKLFF
TRBV6-1	TRBD1	NA	TRBJ1-2	TGTGCGGCAGGGGGAAACTATGGCTACACCTTC	CAAGGNYGYTF
TRBV7-6	NA	NA	TRBJ1-1	TGTGCCAGCAGCCAAAGGCAGGGGTATACTGAAGCTTTCTTT	CASSQRQGYTEAFF
TRBV4-1	NA	NA	TRBJ2-7	TGCGCCAGCAGCCAAGGGGCGGGGCAGGGATCGTCTTCTTACGAGCAGTACTTC	CASSQGAGQGSSSYEQYF
TRBV2	NA	NA	TRBJ1-2	TGTGCCAGCAGTGGGATCCAGTCGGGGGGTGGCTACACCTTC	CASSGIQSGGGYTF
TRBV10-3	TRBD2	NA	TRBJ2-3	TGTGCCATCAGTGAGTCGCGGGGGGGGCCGCACACAGATACGCAGTATTTT	CAISESRGGPHTDTQYF
TRBV5-4	NA	NA	TRBJ2-5	TGTGCCAGCAGCTTGGGGGCTGTGCTGGAGACCCAGTACTTC	CASSLGAVLETQYF
TRBV2	NA	NA	TRBJ1-1	TGTGCCAGCAACGAGGCCTGGAACACTGAAGCTTTCTTT	CASNEAWNTEAFF
TRBV7-9	NA	NA	TRBJ1-5	TGTGCCAGCAGCTTAGGAACAGGGCTGAGTCAGCCCCAGCATTTT	CASSLGTGLSQPQHF
TRBV4-2	NA	NA	TRBJ2-5	TGTGCCAGCAGCCAAGTCAGCCAGGCCGAATGGGAGACCCAGTACTTC	CASSQVSQAEWETQYF
TRBV27	NA	NA	TRBJ1-2	TGTGCCAGCAGTCCCACGACTGACAGTATGTTTGGCTACACCTTC	CASSPTTDSMFGYTF
TRBV5-4	TRBD1	NA	TRBJ2-3	TGTGCCAGCAGCTACTCCAATGGACAGGGGGCAGATACGCAGTATTTT	CASSYSNGQGADTQYF
TRBV2	NA	NA	TRBJ2-1	TGTGCCAGCAGTGAACAAGGGGCACAATACAATGAGCAGTTCTTC	CASSEQGAQYNEQFF
TRBV24-1	TRBD2	NA	TRBJ2-1	TGTGCCACCAGTAGACTAGCGGGCGTCTATGAGCAGTTCTTC	CATSRLAGVYEQFF
TRBV6-4	TRBD1	NA	TRBJ1-2	TGTGCCAGCAGTTCCGGGACAGGGAACTATGGCTACACCTTC	CASSSGTGNYGYTF
TRBV7-2	NA	once	TRBJ1-2	TGTGCCAGCAGCCTTAACCCCCTCAGAGGCAGGGGTGGCTACACCTTC	CASSLNPLRGRGGYTF
TRBV19	NA	NA	TRBJ2-7	TGTGCCAGTAGTCCCCGCCAGGTCCACGAGCAGTACTTC	CASSPRQVHEQYF
TRBV19	TRBD1	NA	TRBJ1-1	TGTGCCAGTCGAGACAGGGCTGAGAGCACTGAAGCTTTCTTT	CASRDRAESTEAFF
TRBV6-5	NA	NA	TRBJ1-1	TGTGCCAGCAGCCCCTCGGGGGGCGCTGAAGCTTTCTTT	CASSPSGGAEAFF
TRBV3-1/TRBV3-2	NA	NA	TRBJ2-5	TGTGCCAGCAGCCCGACTGTAGAGACCCAGTACTTC	CASSPTVETQYF
TRBV2	TRBD1	few	TRBJ2-7	TGTGCCAGCACCTCCGGGACAGGGCGCTACGAGCAGTACTTC	CASTSGTGRYEQYF
TRBV6-5	TRBD2	NA	TRBJ2-1	TGTGCCAGCAGTTACTCTAGCGGGAGGGCCCCTAACGAGCAGTTCTTC	CASSYSSGRAPNEQFF
TRBV6-6	TRBD1	NA	TRBJ1-5	TGTGCCAGCAGTACACAGGGGCATCAGCCCCAGCATTTT	CASSTQGHQPQHF
TRBV11-3	NA	NA	TRBJ2-7	TGTGCCAGCAGCTCCGACAGCTACGAGCAGTACTTC	CASSSDSYEQYF
TRBV2	NA	NA	TRBJ2-7	TGTGCCAGCAGTGAATACTGGACAGACTACGAGCAGTACTTC	CASSEYWTDYEQYF
TRBV6-2/TRBV6-3	NA	NA	TRBJ1-4	TGTGCCAGCAGTTACCCTCAGGGAAGTGGGAATGAAAAACTGTTTTTT	CASSYPQGSGNEKLFF
TRBV20-1	TRBD1	NA	TRBJ1-2	TGCAGTGCTAGTCGACAGGGGGTAGTAGGCTACACCTTC	CSASRQGVVGYTF
TRBV19	TRBD1	NA	TRBJ2-2	TGTGCCAGTATCTTGACAGGGGACACCGGGGAGCTGTTTTTT	CASILTGDTGELFF
TRBV5-1	NA	NA	TRBJ1-2	TGCGCCAGCAGTTACGACTCTTCCTATGGCTACACCTTC	CASSYDSSYGYTF
TRBV18	TRBD1	few	TRBJ1-2	TGTGCCAGCTCACCGGACAGGGAGCGTGGCTACACCTTC	CASSPDRERGYTF
TRBV9	TRBD1	NA	TRBJ2-1	TGTGCCAGCAGCGTAGAATATTCCGGGACAGGGGGGGTCGATGAGCAGTTCTTC	CASSVEYSGTGGVDEQFF
TRBV7-2	NA	NA	TRBJ1-2	TGTGCCAGCAGCTTAGTAGGCGGATCTAACTATGGCTACACCTTC	CASSLVGGSNYGYTF
TRBV5-4	NA	once	TRBJ1-1	TGTGCCAGCAGCTTGAGGGCGGGTAGAGGCACTGAAGCTTTCTTT	CASSLRAGRGTEAFF
TRBV9	NA	once	TRBJ2-3	TGTGCCAGCAGCGTAGACCCTAGCAATACGCAGTATTTT	CASSVDPSNTQYF
TRBV24-1	TRBD2	NA	TRBJ2-2	TGTGCCACCAGTGCTACCGGGAGGGTAATTGAGAACACCGGGGAGCTGTTTTTT	CATSATGRVIENTGELFF